Listed below are T cell receptor beta chains from one sample, sequenced in a study of T cells expressing NK-cell markers. Reprocessing the 5' RACE reads, TCRdb reports a single entry for every CDR3 protein and omits DNA. The sample table includes about 260,000 distinct CDR3 sequences. Input material: blood T cells: a sorted CD56 or NKG2C T cell subset, CD4+ or CD8+ T cells, or bulk PBMC T cells (not recorded which). These receptors all come from a man aged 18-30 years in good health. CDR3s include the opening cysteine and the closing phenylalanine or tryptophan.

CDR3aa	j_gene	v_gene
CASSQVTAGGREQFF	TRBJ2-1	TRBV4-2
CASSSRGREGVETQYF	TRBJ2-5	TRBV7-2
CSVAEGLAGETQYF	TRBJ2-5	TRBV29-1
CASSPDRVAEQFF	TRBJ2-1	TRBV5-1
CASSLGGETYNEQFF	TRBJ2-1	TRBV28
CSAIRRLAGGNEQFF	TRBJ2-1	TRBV20-1
CASMAGDTGELFF	TRBJ2-2	TRBV6-4
CASSYGQSGHSGNTIYF	TRBJ1-3	TRBV6-5
CASSSGNWDRLYGYTF	TRBJ1-2	TRBV5-1
CASSGGDRDSQPQHF	TRBJ1-5	TRBV2
CATSDTRRGTTEQFF	TRBJ2-1	TRBV24-1
CASSLARTIGKTQYF	TRBJ2-5	TRBV5-4
CSARETGPTTDTQYF	TRBJ2-3	TRBV20-1